This T cell receptor (beta chain) was captured by sequencing in a study of cytomegalovirus exposure and HLA in healthy donors (dated by TCRdb to the late 2010s). The study in broad terms: An earlier analysis of fewer than 750 of the donors reported roughly 300 Gb of sequence data and 117 million unique TCR beta sequences obtained from around 180 million T cells. An early release covering roughly 580 HLA-typed donors comprised around 300 gigabases of sequencing data and 85 million or so unique TCR sequences. The genetic ancestry cluster associated with self-reported Caucasian donors included roughly four fifths of the approximately 410 genotyped donors. The study aimed to test whether cataloging public T cell receptors could reveal signatures of past pathogen exposure. Using immunosequencing, the study profiled T cell repertoires from fewer than 700 subjects and related those repertoires to cytomegalovirus serostatus. In addition to the first cohort of roughly 700 subjects, a separate validation cohort of 100 to 150 different subjects was used. To predict cytomegalovirus infection status, the study combined high-throughput TCR immunosequencing, statistical association of individual TCRs with disease status, and machine learning. A later analysis re-analyzed previously published TCR beta repertoires from roughly 690 donors and added high-resolution HLA genotyping to study TCR occurrence patterns. Rather than using new phenotypic data, the later analysis identified candidate immune exposures from TCR beta sequences and from how often those sequences occurred across donors. An earlier analysis of more than 450 of the donors used high-throughput TCR beta sequencing to judge whether each TCR beta V gene segment behaved as functional or pseudogenic. Alongside the repertoire data, information on donor age, sex, ethnicity and CMV serostatus was compiled. Genome-wide SNP genotypes for about 65% of the roughly 700 donors were used in a later genetic analysis, which treated that subset as a discovery cohort. All discovery cohort repertoires had been generated using a single sequencing platform. Both class I and class II loci were covered by HLA typing, at four-digit resolution. The number of typed donors differed by locus: about 629-640 for A, B, C, DRB1 and DQB1; 522 for DQA1; approximately 600 for DPA1; and some 430 for DPB1. Because of strong linkage in the cohort, roughly five DR-DQ haplotypes were treated as single units for association and clustering. Among about 390 genotyped donors of the cohort, an average of around 240,000 unique TCR beta nucleotide sequences were sequenced per donor, approximately 20% of them non-productive.

This clone has just a few counts. Its specific antigen is unknown. No base quality information exists; no much larger clone differs at one position. The cohort was made up of approximately 670 healthy bone marrow donors. Cohort members were all nominally healthy when sampled, although unrecorded immune exposures were likely present. The donor was CMV seronegative and belonged to the group of 350 or so seronegative cohort members. A peripheral blood sample was provided by each donor, and peripheral blood mononuclear cells were used for TCR beta sequencing. The Qiagen DNeasy Blood Extraction Kit was used to extract genomic DNA from the blood cell samples. On the study overall, not on this receptor specifically: In vitro tests confirmed that a few of the cytomegalovirus-associated TCR beta chains recognize cytomegalovirus antigens. Cytomegalovirus status was reported to be diagnosed by the classifier with high specificity and sensitivity in both the original and validation cohorts. In a later genetic analysis, a missense DCLRE1C variant was associated with V-gene and J-gene trimming of TCR beta chains, and the association was replicated in an independent cohort. Several of the top co-occurrence clusters appeared to be linked to parvovirus B19, influenza, CMV and Epstein-Barr virus, according to a later analysis. It was suggested by the authors that the approach could potentially be generalized to other disease states and immunological phenotypes. A later analysis found that HLA-associated TCR beta chains were more clonally expanded and had lower generation probabilities than equally common non-associated chains. The cohort was sequenced for TCR beta chains only, and without alpha or paired-chain data the features that could be detected were limited. Some IMGT-functional V segments, including TRBV6-2 and TRBV6-3, could not be told apart with the 87-base-pair reads, so those segments were excluded. According to a later analysis, most CMV-associated TCR beta chains appeared to be HLA-restricted, and the HLA associations seemed to be driven largely by CMV exposure. Immune exposure information for the cohort was limited to CMV serostatus. Broadly in line with IMGT annotations, most TCR beta V segments showed up in productive rearrangements about 87% or about 30% of the time in an earlier analysis of roughly 590 of the donors. Roughly 17 rarely observed V segments, including chromosome 9 orphons, were excluded from the earlier analysis of about 500 of the donors because counts were too low. A later genetic analysis reported fewer N-insertions in productive TCRs among donors in an Asian-associated ancestry cluster than the roughly 700-donor mean. Presence/absence analyses assumed roughly uniform sequencing depth across donors, an assumption that may not hold. In a later analysis, TCR association rates were found to vary across HLA loci, with the most associated TCRs seen for DRB1 alleles and the fewest for HLA-C alleles. When HLA alleles, especially DR and DQ, strongly co-occurred, TCR associations were difficult to assign to individual alleles. Across donors, most TCR sequences were observed very rarely, whereas some public TCRs were present in many individuals. A later analysis associated 15,000 to 20,000 TCR beta sequences with specific HLA alleles at a false discovery rate of 0.05. Because HLA typing was unavailable for some donors at each locus, only the typed subset was used in association tests. The sequencing pipeline was judged likely to have produced a cluster of highly shared sequence variants as a technical artifact. The study gave a list of 150 to 200 TCR beta chains associated with cytomegalovirus. Correlated functional status among segregating V segments might be attributable to linkage disequilibrium, but an unknown experimental factor could not be ruled out. A further reported finding was that TCR beta sequences accurately predicted the HLA-A and HLA-B alleles for most subjects in the first cohort.

The receptor library was made with the immunoSEQ multiplex PCR assay. For the multiplex PCR, a mixture combining 60 forward primers for TCR Vbeta segments and 13 reverse primers for TCR Jbeta segments was used. The CDR3 region of rearranged TCR beta genes was amplified from genomic DNA with a multiplex PCR assay. On the Illumina HiSeq System, the amplified TCR beta libraries were sequenced as 87-base-pair reads. From the authors' description of their analysis: A later analysis tallied roughly 80 million unique TCR beta chains across the 666 repertoires, and approximately 12 million of those chains were shared by two or more donors. To remove PCR and sequencing errors, raw reads were error-corrected and collapsed into unique sequences using a nearest-neighbor algorithm that merged closely related sequences. To assign V, D and J gene segments, CDR3 sequences were aligned to IMGT reference sequences. For a sequence to be retained, a match of at least six nucleotides was required to both a V gene segment and a J gene segment. A rearrangement was called productive if the CDR3 had no stop codons and remained in frame with V and J, and every other rearrangement was called non-productive. Following IMGT convention, CDR3 was defined as the stretch from the second conserved V-encoded cysteine to the conserved J-encoded phenylalanine. The earlier analysis of about 610 of the donors excluded sequences that lacked an unambiguous match to a single V gene segment. An earlier analysis of 587 of the donors called V segments functional above 56.7% productive rearrangements and segregating when the between-donor standard deviation exceeded 5%. A statistical classification framework was built for diagnosing cytomegalovirus status from the catalog of TCR beta chain sequences. V and J gene assignment, in a later analysis, came from comparing TCR nucleotide sequences with IMGT/GENE-DB human TR gene sequences. In a later analysis, CDR3 sequences and most-parsimonious VDJ recombination scenarios were assigned using the TCRdist pipeline. In a later analysis, each TCR beta chain was defined by its CDR3 amino acid sequence together with its V-gene family, and reads lacking a unique V-gene family were excluded. In a later analysis, 450 to 600 highly shared, low-generation-probability nucleotide sequences were removed to address suspected cross-contamination and a sequencing artifact. A later analysis calculated a clonal expansion index for each public chain from normalized within-repertoire ranks of inferred template counts. In a later analysis, generation probabilities were computed with a VDJ recombination model fitted to out-of-frame rearrangements, and the resulting probabilities were checked against IGoR. In a later analysis, hypergeometric tests were used to score TCR-TCR, TCR-HLA and TCR-CMV co-occurrence, with a repertoire-size bias correction applied to TCR pairs. To estimate false discovery rates, a later analysis permuted the HLA or CMV assignments 20 times. In a later analysis, co-occurring TCRs were grouped using DBSCAN, with TCRdist sequence similarity added in when clustering inside HLA-allele-positive subsets. Co-occurrence clustering excluded repertoires with fewer than 30,000 or more than 120,000 public chains, plus five with anomalous nucleotide sharing. The table was pulled from immuneACCESS by TCRdb, which kept in-frame rearrangements only. Such tables lose some clones; where checked, under half of the loss comes from unresolved V genes, and the rest has no known cause. The V and J calls and clone size are taken from that table; D and trimming were inferred from the DNA. In all, the sample holds hundreds of thousands of clones, and approximately 82% of those were seen once. The leading ten clones occupy roughly 0.6% of the sample.

The germline V gene (reference sequence) sets CDR1 to LNHDA and CDR2 to SQIVND. Here V drops 4 bases and J drops 4 bases, and the junction holds 10 bases not matched to any gene. Measured from the cysteine to the phenylalanine, the CDR3 is 16 residues long. CDR3 DNA only is kept here, 48 bases in frame from base 1. This chain is built from TRBV19 and TRBJ1-2, with 9 bases matching TRBD1. Sequenced: PBMCs. The receptor was derived from a man aged 18 to 35 in good health and CMV-seronegative. The DNA reads TGTGCCAGTAGTACCCTACAGGGGGCGTTGGGCTATGGCTACACCTTC. This encodes CASSTLQGALGYGYTF.